These 19 T cell receptor beta chains originate from one sample sequenced in a study of T cell responses to AZD1222 COVID-19 vaccine. Sequenced by immunoSEQ multiplex PCR; TCRdb stores in-frame clones only, minus some. The table includes some 120,000 clones, about 90% detected once. The sample in question was peripheral blood, obtained on day 0 of AZD1222 vaccination. The receptors come from an adult in good health.

V gene TRBV5-4 combines with J gene TRBJ1-2; TRBD1 might be the D (5 bases). In germline, CDR1 is SGHNT, CDR2 YYREEE (reference sequence). Trimming cost V 0 bases and J 7 bases, with 10 bases left between them. This CDR3 region has 13 residues. CDR3 region: CASSLEGSRGYTF. CDR3 coding DNA: TGTGCCAGCAGCTTGGAGGGGTCCCGTGGCTACACCTTC.

The J gene is TRBJ1-5, the V gene TRBV4-2; TRBD1 aligns across 7 bases. The ends lost 3 bases at V and 6 bases at J; junction bases unmatched: 5. Germline assignment: CDR1 LGHNA and CDR2 YNFKEQ. This CDR3 contains 14 residues. The chain's CDR3 is CASSQTGFGQPQHF. DNA of the CDR3: TGTGCCAGCAGCCAGACAGGGTTCGGTCAGCCCCAGCATTTT.

This clone was picked up a small number of times. The chain uses TRBV15 and TRBJ1-1, with 7 bases lining up with TRBD1. Germline values: CDR1 LNHNV, CDR2 YYDKDF (reference sequence). The V segment lost 0 bases and the J segment 3 bases; nucleotides outside the gene matches: 4. The CDR3 length is 15 residues. CDR3: CATSRDGQGDTEAFF. The DNA for the CDR3 is TGTGCCACCAGCAGAGATGGGCAGGGGGACACTGAAGCTTTCTTT.

The rearrangement uses TRBV2 and TRBJ2-1; either TRBD1 or TRBD2 may supply D (6 bases each). Trimming cost V 8 bases and J 7 bases, with 15 bases left between them. The CDR3 runs to 13 residues. Germline CDR1 SNHLY, CDR2 FYNNEI. The CDR3: CASATGAINEQFF. CDR3 coding DNA: TGTGCCAGCGCAACGGGGGCAATTAATGAGCAGTTCTTC.

CDR3 coding DNA: TGCAGAGTCGGGTCCGATACATATGGCTACACCTTC. Amino acid sequence: CRVGSDTYGYTF. V usage is TRBV29-1 and J usage is TRBJ1-2; D remains ambiguous. CDR1 is SQVTM, CDR2 ANQGSEA, per germline. This CDR3 region has 12 residues.

The rearrangement links TRBV18 to TRBJ2-2; D remains ambiguous. Germline V lookup: CDR1 KGHSH, CDR2 LQKENI. V was trimmed by 6 bases and J by 13 bases, leaving 18 bases between them. The CDR3 contains 13 residues. The CDR3 nucleotides read TGTGCCAGCTCCCAGGAGCCTTCCGCGAGGCTGTTTTTT. This translates into CASSQEPSARLFF. The full variable domain, completed using reference TRBV18 and TRBJ2-2, is NAGVMQNPRHLVRRRGQEARLRCSPMKGHSHVYWYRQLPEEGLKFMVYLQKENIIDESGMPKERFSAEFPKEGPSILRIQQVVRGDSAAYFCASSQEPSARLFFGEGSRLTVL.

The V gene is TRBV7-8, the J gene TRBJ2-3; 10 bases fit TRBD2. Germline V lookup: CDR1 SGHVS, CDR2 FQNEAQ. V lost 1 base to trimming and J lost 1 base; unmatched junction nucleotides: 2. The CDR3 is 16 amino acids. The CDR3 region has the DNA TGTGCCAGCAGCTTAGGTCTAGCGGGAGGCACAGATACGCAGTATTTT. Amino acids: CASSLGLAGGTDTQYF.

The V and J genes are TRBV3-1 (or the pseudogene TRBV3-2) and TRBJ2-7; TRBD2 might be the D (6 bases). The V end was cut by 1 base, the J end by 6 bases, with 13 bases between. The CDR3 sequence is 14 residues long. Germline CDR1 and CDR2: LGHDT and YNNKEL (reference sequence). CDR3 bases: TGTGCCAGCAGCCAAGGTTCCGGGCGGGGCGAGCAGTACTTC. Translating it yields CASSQGSGRGEQYF.

The chain joins TRBV28 to TRBJ2-5; no definite D call. V lost 2 bases and J 0 bases, leaving 16 bases between the germline ends. Per germline, CDR1 MDHEN and CDR2 SYDVKM. This CDR3 has 17 amino acids. CDR3 residues: CASSLGRTQLYQETQYF. CDR3 nucleotides: TGTGCCAGCAGTTTAGGGCGTACCCAACTGTACCAAGAGACCCAGTACTTC.

J is TRBJ1-5 and V is TRBV10-2; D uncertain. V lost 8 bases, J lost 4 bases, and 12 bases lay in between. This CDR3 is 13 amino acids long. CDR1 and CDR2 from the germline V gene are WSHSY and SAAADI. CDR3 sequence (DNA): TGCGCCAGCCGTACTCAGCAGAATCAGCCCCAGCATTTT. Translating it yields CASRTQQNQPQHF.

This chain uses TRBV3-1 (or the pseudogene TRBV3-2) with TRBJ2-2; TRBD2 matches 10 bases. Germline V gives CDR1 LGHDT, CDR2 YNNKEL (reference sequence). The ends lost 0 bases at V and 5 bases at J; junction bases unmatched: 6. The CDR3 is 17 amino acids. The CDR3 reads CASSQDGSGRGTGELFF. In nucleotides, the CDR3 is TGTGCCAGCAGCCAAGATGGAAGCGGGAGGGGTACCGGGGAGCTGTTTTTT.

The chain has TRBV10-3 and TRBJ2-2; either TRBD1 or TRBD2 may supply D (5 bases each). Trimming left V 6 bases short and J 5 bases short, with 10 bases between. The CDR3 consists of 13 residues. Germline assignment: CDR1 ENHRY and CDR2 SYGVKD. The CDR3 DNA follows: TGTGCCATCAGGAGGGGTTGGACCGGGGAGCTGTTTTTT. Translation gives CAIRRGWTGELFF.

The rearrangement joins TRBV7-3 to TRBJ2-3, with TRBD2 identical over 10 bases. The junction had 4 bases not matched to a gene; V was cut back by 6 bases and J by 1 base. The CDR3 is made up of 15 amino acids. Looked up from germline, CDR1 is SGHTA and CDR2 is FQGTGA. The CDR3 DNA sequence: TGTGCCAGCAGTCGGACTAGCGGACGCACAGATACGCAGTATTTT. Translated, it gives CASSRTSGRTDTQYF.

V and J are TRBV19 and TRBJ2-7; 8 bases are shared with TRBD2. Germline V CDR1 and CDR2: LNHDA, SQIVND (reference sequence). With V trimmed by 6 bases and J by 7 bases, 14 bases remained unmatched. CDR3 size: 15 residues. CDR3 DNA sequence: TGTGCCAGTAGCCCTCAGCGGGGGCCGGTGAGGGAGCAGTACTTC. As protein: CASSPQRGPVREQYF.

The chain links TRBV2 to TRBJ1-1; perhaps TRBD1 as D (6 bases). This CDR3 is 14 amino acids long. Germline CDR1 SNHLY, CDR2 FYNNEI. V shed 5 bases and J shed 3 bases, with 13 bases lying between them. The CDR3, as DNA: TGTGCCAGCAGTTCTAGGACAGTCGACACTGAAGCTTTCTTT. Translating it yields CASSSRTVDTEAFF.

The chain links TRBV6-2 or TRBV6-3 to TRBJ1-4; 12 bases map to TRBD1. Per germline, CDR1 MNHEY and CDR2 SVGEGT. Trimming at V came to 0 bases and at J to 7 bases, leaving 3 bases not matched to a gene. The CDR3 sequence is 16 residues long. In DNA form, the CDR3 reads TGTGCCAGCAGTTACTCTACGGGACAGGGGGCTGAAAAACTGTTTTTT. The encoded protein is CASSYSTGQGAEKLFF.

This chain uses TRBV27 with TRBJ2-7; tentative D call: TRBD2 (5 bases). CDR1 is MNHEY and CDR2 is SMNVEV in the germline V gene (reference sequence). V lost 6 bases and J 0 bases, leaving 9 bases between the germline ends. The CDR3 loop spans 13 amino acids. CDR3 amino acids: CASRDSSSYEQYF. For the CDR3, the DNA is TGTGCCAGCAGGGACTCCAGCTCCTACGAGCAGTACTTC.

This chain uses TRBV6-5 with TRBJ1-1; 8 nucleotides agree with TRBD1. The germline V gene encodes CDR1 MNHEY and CDR2 SVGAGI. This CDR3 spans 16 amino acids. V shed 4 bases, J shed 4 bases, and the junction held 11 bases outside the gene matches. Here the CDR3 reads CASSSTRQGYVTEAFF. The CDR3, as DNA: TGTGCCAGCAGTTCGACCCGACAGGGGTACGTCACTGAAGCTTTCTTT.

The rearrangement joins TRBV3-1 (or the pseudogene TRBV3-2) to TRBJ1-1, with no clear D. CDR1 is LGHDT, CDR2 YNNKEL, per germline (reference sequence). The CDR3 covers 15 residues. Trimming took 4 bases from V and 2 from J, leaving 14 bases between them. CDR3 sequence: CASSPVQMGNTEAFF. The CDR3 nucleotides read TGTGCCAGCAGCCCTGTACAGATGGGCAACACTGAAGCTTTCTTT.